By sample share, the clone carrying this T cell receptor (beta chain) is medium-sized. The sample is drawn from a study of blood T cell repertoires in COVID-19. Study context: The cDNA or gDNA used as material had been derived from T cells, B-cell-depleted T cells, or PBMCs.

Germline lookup yields CDR1 LGHNA and CDR2 YNFKEQ. Trimming took 1 base from V and 14 from J, leaving 9 bases between them. The CDR3 runs to 12 residues. Authors' methods: How many nucleated cells were present was estimated from reference gene primer amplification. Repertoires were generated with immunoSEQ multiplex PCR, while TCRdb's copy carries only in-frame clones and drops some. V, J and clone size derive from that table, while D and trimming were established from the DNA sequence. This sample carries roughly 42,000 clones, over 85% of them seen once, and the ten largest clones take 0.3% to 0.4%.

The source of this sequence is a man aged 50-60 years with COVID-19, enrolled during active disease. Sequenced input: peripheral blood. The rearrangement uses TRBV4-2 and TRBJ1-6; D not resolved. The CDR3 DNA sequence: TGTGCCAGCAGCCAAGTAGGTGAGGCCCTCCACTTT. It translates to CASSQVGEALHF.